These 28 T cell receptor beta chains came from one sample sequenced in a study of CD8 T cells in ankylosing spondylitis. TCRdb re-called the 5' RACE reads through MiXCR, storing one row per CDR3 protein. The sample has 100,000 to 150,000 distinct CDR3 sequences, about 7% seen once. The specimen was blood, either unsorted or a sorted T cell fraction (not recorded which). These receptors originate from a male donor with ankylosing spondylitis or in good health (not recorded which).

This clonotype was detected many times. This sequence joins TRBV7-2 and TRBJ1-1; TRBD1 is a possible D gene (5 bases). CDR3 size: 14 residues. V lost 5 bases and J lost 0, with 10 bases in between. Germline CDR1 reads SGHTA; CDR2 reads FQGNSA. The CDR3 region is CASSRGRLNTEAFF. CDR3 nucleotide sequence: TGTGCCAGCAGCCGGGGACGTTTGAACACTGAAGCTTTCTTT.

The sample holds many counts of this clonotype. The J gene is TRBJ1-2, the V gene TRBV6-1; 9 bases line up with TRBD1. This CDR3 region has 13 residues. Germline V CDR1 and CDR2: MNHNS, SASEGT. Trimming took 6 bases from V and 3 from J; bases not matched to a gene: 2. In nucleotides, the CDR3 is TGTGCCAGCAGCACAGGGGGCGACTATGGCTACACCTTC. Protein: CASSTGGDYGYTF.

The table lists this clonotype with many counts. In DNA, the CDR3 is TGCGCCAGCAGCCCCGAAGGGGGGCTCGATTCACCCCTCCACTTT. Residues: CASSPEGGLDSPLHF. The rearrangement joins TRBV4-3 to TRBJ1-6, with D maybe TRBD1 (6 bases). CDR3 size: 15 residues. The V and J ends lost 4 bases and 8 bases respectively, with 15 bases between them. CDR1 and CDR2 from the germline V gene are LGHNA and YSLEER.

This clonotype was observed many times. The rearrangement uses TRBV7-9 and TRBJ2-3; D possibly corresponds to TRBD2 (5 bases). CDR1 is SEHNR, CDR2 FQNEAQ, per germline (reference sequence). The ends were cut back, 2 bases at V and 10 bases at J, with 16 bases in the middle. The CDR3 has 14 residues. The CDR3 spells CASSLQQRLPSQYF. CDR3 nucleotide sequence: TGTGCCAGCAGCTTACAACAGCGACTACCCTCGCAGTATTTT.

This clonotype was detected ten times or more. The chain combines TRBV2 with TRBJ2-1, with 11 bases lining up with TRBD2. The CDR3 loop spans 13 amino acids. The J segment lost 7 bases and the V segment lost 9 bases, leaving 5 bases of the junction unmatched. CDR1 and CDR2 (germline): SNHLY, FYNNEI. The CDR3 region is CASNSGGANEQFF. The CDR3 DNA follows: TGTGCCAGTAATAGCGGGGGGGCTAATGAGCAGTTCTTC.

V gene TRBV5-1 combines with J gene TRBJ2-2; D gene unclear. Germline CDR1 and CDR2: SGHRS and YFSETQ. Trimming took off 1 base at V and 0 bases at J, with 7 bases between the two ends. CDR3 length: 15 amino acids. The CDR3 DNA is TGCGCCAGCAGCTTGAGCGTCACGAACACCGGGGAGCTGTTTTTT. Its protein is CASSLSVTNTGELFF.

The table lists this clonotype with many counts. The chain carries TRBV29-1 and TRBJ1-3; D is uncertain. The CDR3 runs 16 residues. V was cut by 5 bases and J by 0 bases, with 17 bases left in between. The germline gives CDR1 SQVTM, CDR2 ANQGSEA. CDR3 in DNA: TGCAGCGTTTCCTTTGGTGAAGGAGGCTCTGGAAACACCATATATTTT. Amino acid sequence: CSVSFGEGGSGNTIYF.

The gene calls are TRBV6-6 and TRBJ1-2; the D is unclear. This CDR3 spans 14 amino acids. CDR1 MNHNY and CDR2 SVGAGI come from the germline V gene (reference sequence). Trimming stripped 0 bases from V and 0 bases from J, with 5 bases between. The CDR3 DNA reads TGTGCCAGCAGTTACTCGGCATCTAACTATGGCTACACCTTC. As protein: CASSYSASNYGYTF.

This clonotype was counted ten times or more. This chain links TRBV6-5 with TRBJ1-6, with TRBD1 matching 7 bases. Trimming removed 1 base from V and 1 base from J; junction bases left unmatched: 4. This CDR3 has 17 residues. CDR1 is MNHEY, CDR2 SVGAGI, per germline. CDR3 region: CASSYLGRGSYNSPLHF. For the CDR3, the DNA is TGTGCCAGCAGTTACTTGGGCAGGGGGTCCTATAATTCACCCCTCCACTTT.

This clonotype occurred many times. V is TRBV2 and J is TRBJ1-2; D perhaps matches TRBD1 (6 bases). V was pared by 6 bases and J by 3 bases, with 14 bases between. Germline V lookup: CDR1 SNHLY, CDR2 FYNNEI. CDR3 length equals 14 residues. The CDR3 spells CASRNGGGYYGYTF. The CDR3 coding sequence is TGTGCCAGCAGGAACGGGGGGGGCTACTATGGCTACACCTTC.

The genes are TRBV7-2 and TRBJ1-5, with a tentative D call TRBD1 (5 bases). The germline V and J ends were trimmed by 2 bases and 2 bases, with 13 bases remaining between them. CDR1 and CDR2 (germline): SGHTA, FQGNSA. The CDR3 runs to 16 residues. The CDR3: CASSLRSKGGNQPQHF. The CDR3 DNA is TGTGCCAGCAGCTTAAGGAGCAAAGGGGGCAATCAGCCCCAGCATTTT.

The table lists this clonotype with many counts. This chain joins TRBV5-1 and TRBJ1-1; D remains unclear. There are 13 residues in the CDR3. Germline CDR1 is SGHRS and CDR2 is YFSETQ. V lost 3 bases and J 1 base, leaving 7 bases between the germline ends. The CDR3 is CASSWNRNTEAFF. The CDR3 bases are TGCGCCAGCAGCTGGAACAGGAACACTGAAGCTTTCTTT.

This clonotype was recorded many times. The CDR3 protein is CASSPRYGGEFNEQFF. Here the CDR3 DNA reads TGTGCCAGCAGCCCCCGGTACGGGGGGGAATTCAATGAGCAGTTCTTC. The chain recombines TRBV11-2 with TRBJ2-1; 8 nucleotides match TRBD2. There are 16 residues in the CDR3. Germline trimming cut 5 bases from V and 6 bases from J; bases unmatched to any gene: 12. Germline assignment: CDR1 SGHAT and CDR2 FQNNGV.

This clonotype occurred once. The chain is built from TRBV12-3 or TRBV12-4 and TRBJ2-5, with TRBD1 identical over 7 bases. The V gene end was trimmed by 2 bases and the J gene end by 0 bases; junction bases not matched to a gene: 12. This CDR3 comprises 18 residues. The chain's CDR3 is CASSLSPGRGQNQETQYF. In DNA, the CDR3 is TGTGCCAGCAGTTTATCCCCCGGTAGGGGACAGAACCAAGAGACCCAGTACTTC.

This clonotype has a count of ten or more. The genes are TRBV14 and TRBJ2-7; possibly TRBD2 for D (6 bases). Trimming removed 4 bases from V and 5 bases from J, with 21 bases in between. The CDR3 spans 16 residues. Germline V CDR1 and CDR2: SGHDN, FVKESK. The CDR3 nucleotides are TGTGCCAGCAGCCCAGTCGTTCGGGAGCCAGACAACGAGCAGTACTTC. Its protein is CASSPVVREPDNEQYF.

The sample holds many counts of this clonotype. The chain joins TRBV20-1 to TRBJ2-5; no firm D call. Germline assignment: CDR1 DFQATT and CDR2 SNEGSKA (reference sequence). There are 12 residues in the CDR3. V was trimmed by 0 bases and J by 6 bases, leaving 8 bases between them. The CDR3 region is CSARDFAKTQYF. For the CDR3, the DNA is TGCAGTGCTAGAGATTTCGCGAAGACCCAGTACTTC.

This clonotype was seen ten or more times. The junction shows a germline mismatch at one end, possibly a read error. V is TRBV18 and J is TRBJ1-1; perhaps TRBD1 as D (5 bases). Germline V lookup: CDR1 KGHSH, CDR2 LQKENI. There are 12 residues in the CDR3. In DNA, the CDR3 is TGTGCCAGCTCCCCACCGGAGGGGCAGACTTTCTTT. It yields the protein CASSPPEGQTFF.

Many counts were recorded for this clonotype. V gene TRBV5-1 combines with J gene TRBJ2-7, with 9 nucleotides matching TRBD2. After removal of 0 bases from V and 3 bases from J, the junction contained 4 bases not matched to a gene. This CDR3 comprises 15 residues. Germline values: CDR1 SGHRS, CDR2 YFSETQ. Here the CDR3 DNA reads TGCGCCAGCAGCTTGGAGCGACTAGCGGACTACGAGCAGTACTTC. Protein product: CASSLERLADYEQYF.

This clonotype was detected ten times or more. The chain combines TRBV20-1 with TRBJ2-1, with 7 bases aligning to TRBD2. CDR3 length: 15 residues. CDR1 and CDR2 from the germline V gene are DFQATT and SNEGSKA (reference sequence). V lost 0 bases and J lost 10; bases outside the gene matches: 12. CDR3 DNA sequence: TGCAGTGCTAGAGAATCAGCGGGAAAGGGATCAGAGCAGTTCTTC. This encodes CSARESAGKGSEQFF.

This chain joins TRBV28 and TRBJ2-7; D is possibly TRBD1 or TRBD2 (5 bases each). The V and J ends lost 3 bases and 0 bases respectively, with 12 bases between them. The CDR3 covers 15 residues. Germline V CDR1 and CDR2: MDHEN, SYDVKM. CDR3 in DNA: TGTGCCAGCAGTTTGCCCGGGACGGTCTCCTACGAGCAGTACTTC. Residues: CASSLPGTVSYEQYF.

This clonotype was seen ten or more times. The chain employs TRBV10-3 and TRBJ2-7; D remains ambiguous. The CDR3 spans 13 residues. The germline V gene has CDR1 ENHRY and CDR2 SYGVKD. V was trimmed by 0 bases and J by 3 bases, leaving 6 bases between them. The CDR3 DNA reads TGTGCCATCAGTGAGTCGCCGGTCTACGAGCAGTACTTC. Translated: CAISESPVYEQYF.

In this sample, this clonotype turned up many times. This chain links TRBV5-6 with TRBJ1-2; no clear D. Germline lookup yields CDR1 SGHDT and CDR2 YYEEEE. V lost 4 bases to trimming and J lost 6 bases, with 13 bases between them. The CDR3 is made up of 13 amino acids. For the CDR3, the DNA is TGTGCCAGCAGCCCCCTGGGGAAGGATGGCTACACCTTC. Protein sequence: CASSPLGKDGYTF.

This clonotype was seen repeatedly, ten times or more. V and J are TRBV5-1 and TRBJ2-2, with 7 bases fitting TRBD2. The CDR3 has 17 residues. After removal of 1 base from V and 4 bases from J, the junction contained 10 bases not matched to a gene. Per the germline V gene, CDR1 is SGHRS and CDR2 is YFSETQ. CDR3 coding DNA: TGCGCCAGCAGCTTGTCCGCTACTAGCGTATCCACCGGGGAGCTGTTTTTT. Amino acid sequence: CASSLSATSVSTGELFF.

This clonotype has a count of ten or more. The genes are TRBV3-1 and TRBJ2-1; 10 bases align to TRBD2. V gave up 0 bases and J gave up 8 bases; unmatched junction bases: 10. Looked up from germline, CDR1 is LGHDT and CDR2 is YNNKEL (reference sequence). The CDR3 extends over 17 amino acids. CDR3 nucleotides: TGTGCCAGCAGCCAAGAAGGGCTAGCGGGAGTATTGCATGAGCAGTTCTTC. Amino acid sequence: CASSQEGLAGVLHEQFF.

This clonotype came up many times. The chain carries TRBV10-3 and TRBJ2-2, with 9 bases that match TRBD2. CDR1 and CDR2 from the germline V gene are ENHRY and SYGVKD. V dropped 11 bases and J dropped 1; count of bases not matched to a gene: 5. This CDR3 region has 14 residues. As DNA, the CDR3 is TGTGCCGCGGGGGGGAGCGAGAACACCGGGGAGCTGTTTTTT. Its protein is CAAGGSENTGELFF.

CDR3 nucleotides: TGCGCCAGCAGCTTGGATCCGGGGTCCTACAATGAGCAGTTCTTC. Protein product: CASSLDPGSYNEQFF. The chain links TRBV5-1 to TRBJ2-1; D perhaps matches TRBD2 (5 bases). The CDR3 is 15 residues long. Germline CDR1 SGHRS, CDR2 YFSETQ. Trimming cost V 0 bases and J 1 base, with 8 bases left between them.

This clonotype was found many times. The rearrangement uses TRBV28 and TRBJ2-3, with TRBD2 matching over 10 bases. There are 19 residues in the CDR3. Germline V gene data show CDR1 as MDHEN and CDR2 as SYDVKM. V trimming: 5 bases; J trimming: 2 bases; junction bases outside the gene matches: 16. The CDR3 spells CASSPSRPWTSGNTDTQYF. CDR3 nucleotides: TGTGCCAGCAGTCCCTCTCGCCCCTGGACTAGCGGAAACACAGATACGCAGTATTTT.

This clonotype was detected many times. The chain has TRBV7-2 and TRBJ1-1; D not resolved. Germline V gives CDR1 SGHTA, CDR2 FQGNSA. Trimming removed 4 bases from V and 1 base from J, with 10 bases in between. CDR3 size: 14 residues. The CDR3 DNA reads TGTGCCAGCAGCTCACACCCCGGGAACACTGAAGCTTTCTTT. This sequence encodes CASSSHPGNTEAFF.